This section outlines one T cell receptor beta chain sequence together with its context. This specimen comes from a study of blood T cell repertoires in COVID-19. In germline, CDR1 is SGHRS, CDR2 YFSETQ. The CDR3 covers 12 residues. V lost 6 bases to trimming and J lost 5 bases, with 11 bases between them. Methods used by the authors: Reference gene primer amplification yielded estimated nucleated cell counts. The repertoire was sequenced with immunoSEQ multiplex PCR; TCRdb's copy has only in-frame clones and lacks some. D and trimming come from the DNA, and the V and J calls and clone size come from that table. This repertoire shows 70,000 to 85,000 clones, around 81% found once; its top ten account for about 9%.

The sequence derives from a human donor in a cohort sampled during active COVID-19. Sequences were obtained from peripheral blood. V is TRBV5-1 and J is TRBJ1-1; D gene ambiguous. CDR3 coding DNA: TGCGCCAGCAACGAGGTTGGAACTGAAGCTTTCTTT. This translates into CASNEVGTEAFF.